Listed below are T cell receptor beta chains from one sample, sequenced in a study of graft-versus-host responses after intestinal transplantation. Sequencing was performed with immunoSEQ multiplex PCR; in TCRdb, only in-frame clones are kept and a portion is missing. Among approximately 6,900 clones listed, about 24% were seen once. The sequences come from alloreactive CD8+ T cells from a mixed lymphocyte reaction culture, collected before transplantation. Receptors originate from a human patient who was an organ donor for intestinal transplantation. Each CDR3 is given with its conserved first and last residue. Fields, in order: clone size, D gene, V gene, J gene, CDR3 protein, CDR3 DNA. The D gene is left open where the match is weak. Size values are once, few and many counts, or a class for expanded clones, and some rows have none.

size: few; D: -; V: TRBV11-2; J: TRBJ2-1; CDR3: CASAPGFRGGSYNEQFF; DNA: TGTGCCAGCGCCCCAGGGTTCCGGGGTGGCTCCTACAATGAGCAGTTCTTC
size: few; D: -; V: TRBV27; J: TRBJ2-3; CDR3: CASSLHSTDTQYF; DNA: TGTGCCAGCAGTTTACATAGCACAGATACGCAGTATTTT
size: -; D: -; V: TRBV6-6; J: TRBJ2-3; CDR3: CASSYTNQHTDTQYF; DNA: TGTGCCAGCAGTTACACGAATCAACACACAGATACGCAGTATTTT
size: few; D: -; V: TRBV19; J: TRBJ2-1; CDR3: CASSIYFVGNEQFF; DNA: TGTGCCAGTAGTATCTATTTTGTCGGCAATGAGCAGTTCTTC
size: -; D: -; V: TRBV28; J: TRBJ1-6; CDR3: CASSPRRGGNSPLHF; DNA: TGTGCCAGCAGTCCCCGTAGAGGGGGGAATTCACCCCTCCACTTT
size: -; D: TRBD2; V: TRBV4-2; J: TRBJ2-7; CDR3: CASSSILAREQYF; DNA: TGTGCCAGCAGCTCAATACTAGCGCGGGAGCAGTACTTC
size: -; D: -; V: TRBV6-5; J: TRBJ1-5; CDR3: CASSVWGGQPQHF; DNA: TGTGCCAGCAGTGTCTGGGGCGGTCAGCCCCAGCATTTT
size: -; D: -; V: TRBV7-9; J: TRBJ2-7; CDR3: CASSQTGYEQYF; DNA: TGTGCCAGCAGCCAGACCGGATACGAGCAGTACTTC
size: -; D: -; V: TRBV15; J: TRBJ2-7; CDR3: CATSSNRVFSEQYF; DNA: TGTGCCACCAGCAGTAACAGGGTCTTTTCCGAGCAGTACTTC
size: -; D: TRBD2; V: TRBV7-8; J: TRBJ2-1; CDR3: CASSLELVAGGPFEQFF; DNA: TGTGCCAGCAGCTTAGAGTTGGTAGCGGGAGGGCCGTTTGAGCAGTTCTTC